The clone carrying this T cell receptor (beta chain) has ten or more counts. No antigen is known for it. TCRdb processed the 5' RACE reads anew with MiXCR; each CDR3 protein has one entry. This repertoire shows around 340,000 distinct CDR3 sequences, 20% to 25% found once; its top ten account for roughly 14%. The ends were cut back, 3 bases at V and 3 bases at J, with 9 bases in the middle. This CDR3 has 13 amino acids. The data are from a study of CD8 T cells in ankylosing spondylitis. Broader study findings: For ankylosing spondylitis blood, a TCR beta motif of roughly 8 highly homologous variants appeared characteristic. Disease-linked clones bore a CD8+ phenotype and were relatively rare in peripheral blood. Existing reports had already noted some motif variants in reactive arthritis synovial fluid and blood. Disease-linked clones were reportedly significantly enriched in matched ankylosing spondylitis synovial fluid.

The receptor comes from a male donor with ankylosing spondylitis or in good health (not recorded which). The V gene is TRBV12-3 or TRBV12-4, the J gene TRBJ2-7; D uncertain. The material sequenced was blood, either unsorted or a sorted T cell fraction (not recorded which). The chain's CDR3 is CASSFGVRYEQYF. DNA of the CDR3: TGTGCCAGCAGTTTTGGGGTACGCTACGAGCAGTACTTC.